This TCR beta chain was captured in a study of blood T cell repertoires in COVID-19. Looking at the study overall: The origin of the acute and convalescent COVID-19 samples was the United States, Italy and Spain. T cells, B-cell-depleted T cells, or PBMCs provided the cDNA or gDNA that served as material.

This clone was observed once. In the authors' methods: Amplification of reference gene primers was used by the study to estimate nucleated cell counts. TCRdb keeps only in-frame clones here, not all; method: immunoSEQ multiplex PCR. V and J calls and clone size are given by that table; D and trimming were obtained from the DNA. The sample lists approximately 470,000 clones, approximately 85% occurring once. J gave up 5 bases and V 11 bases, and 12 bases lay outside the gene matches. CDR1 is SGHTA, CDR2 FQGTGA, per germline. CDR3 length equals 15 residues. The sequence was collected from a human donor in a cohort sampled during active COVID-19. The chain recombines TRBV7-3 with TRBJ2-2; 9 nucleotides align to TRBD2. Material: peripheral blood. DNA of the CDR3: TGTGCCGTTAGGCGCCCTAGCGGGACGACCGGGGAGCTGTTTTTT. Protein: CAVRRPSGTTGELFF. The complete variable domain, with remaining parts taken from reference TRBV7-3 and TRBJ2-2, reads GAGVSQTPSNKVTEKGKYVELRCDPISGHTALYWYRQSLGQGPEFLIYFQGTGAADDSGLPNDRFFAVRPEGSVSTLKIQRTERGDSAVYLCAVRRPSGTTGELFFGEGSRLTVL.